This TCR beta chain was obtained from a study of T-cell memory formation after mild COVID-19. In the study overall: TCR clusters were mostly confined to one donor each.

Researchers used 5'RACE with constant-segment primers to make TCR alpha and TCR beta cDNA libraries that carry sample barcodes and UMIs. TCRdb called the 5' RACE reads again in MiXCR, with one record for every CDR3 protein. The sample contains about 470,000 distinct CDR3 sequences, about 18% of which appear only once. This clonotype was detected only a few times. Its antigen is not known. Overall study findings and caveats: Clonal second-wave expansions that peaked on day 37 had unconfirmed SARS-CoV-2 specificity. Memory from before infection featured some responding clones, which suggests cross-reactive memory joined.

The CDR3 has 14 residues. The germline V gene encodes CDR1 SGHTA and CDR2 FQGNSA. V shed 5 bases and J shed 11 bases, with 21 bases lying between them. Sequencing input: PBMCs or a T cell subset sorted from them (not recorded which). This receptor was obtained from an adult woman who had mild COVID-19 (a few samples of this study predate the infection). Cell type and time point are not known. The chain couples TRBV7-2 to TRBJ1-1, with D possibly TRBD1 on 6 matching bases. The CDR3 sequence: CASSLDRNNIEAFF. DNA for the CDR3: TGTGCCAGCAGCCTTGACAGGAACAATATCGAGGCTTTCTTT.